One and the same sample provided the 3 T cell receptor beta chains below, sequenced in a study of T cells in women clearing cervical HPV infection. Generated by immunoSEQ multiplex PCR, the TCRdb table keeps only in-frame clones and is missing some. Its table lists some 20,000 clones. The source material was blood buffy coat. These receptors originate from a woman aged 18-69 years with a cervical HPV16 infection that either progressed to CIN3+ or cleared (not recorded which).

Notes on this clone: With the read ending 3 residues before the CDR3 end, the germline J gene is used to fill in that end. The J gene is TRBJ2-1, the V gene TRBV7-2, with 11 bases matching TRBD1. This CDR3 region has 15 residues. Germline V lookup: CDR1 SGHTA, CDR2 FQGNSA. The V and J ends lost 5 bases and 2 bases, in that order; junction bases with no gene match: 2. The sequenced CDR3 bases are TGTGCCAGCAGCGGACAGGGGGCTGCCTACAATGAG. Protein product: CASSGQGAAYNE. From start to end, the CDR3 is CASSGQGAAYNEQFF.

As regards this clone: With the read ending 3 residues before the CDR3 end, the germline J gene is used to fill in that end. The chain has TRBV2 and TRBJ2-2, with D perhaps matching TRBD1 (5 bases). CDR1 and CDR2 (germline): SNHLY, FYNNEI. This CDR3 spans 14 amino acids. CDR3 DNA, as far as it was read: TGTGCCAGCAGAGACAGTCGAACTAATGAAAAG. This translates into CASRDSRTNEK. The full CDR3 is CASRDSRTNEKLFF.

As to this clone: With the read ending 3 residues before the CDR3 end, the germline J gene is used to fill in that end. V gene TRBV15 combines with J gene TRBJ1-2; D might be TRBD1 (5 bases). V was clipped by 1 base and J by 7 bases, with 10 bases between them. Looked up from germline, CDR1 is LNHNV and CDR2 is YYDKDF (reference sequence). The CDR3 length is 13 residues. The sequenced part of the CDR3 DNA is TGTGCCACCAGCAGAGCTCAGGGAGTTGGC. Encoded protein: CATSRAQGVG. The CDR3, in full, reads CATSRAQGVGYTF.